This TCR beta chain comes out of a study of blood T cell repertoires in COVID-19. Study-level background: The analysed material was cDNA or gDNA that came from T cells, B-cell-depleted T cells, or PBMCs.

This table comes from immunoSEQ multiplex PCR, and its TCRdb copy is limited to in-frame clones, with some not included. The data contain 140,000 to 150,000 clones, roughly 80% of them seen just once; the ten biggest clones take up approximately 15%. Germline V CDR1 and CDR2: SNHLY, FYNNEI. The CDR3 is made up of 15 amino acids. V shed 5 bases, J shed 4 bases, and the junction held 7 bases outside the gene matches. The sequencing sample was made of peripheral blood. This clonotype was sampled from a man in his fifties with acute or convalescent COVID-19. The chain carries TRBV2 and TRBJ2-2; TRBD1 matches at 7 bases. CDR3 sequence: CASSTQGVTTGELFF. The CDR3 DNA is TGTGCCAGCAGTACTCAGGGGGTTACCACCGGGGAGCTGTTTTTT.